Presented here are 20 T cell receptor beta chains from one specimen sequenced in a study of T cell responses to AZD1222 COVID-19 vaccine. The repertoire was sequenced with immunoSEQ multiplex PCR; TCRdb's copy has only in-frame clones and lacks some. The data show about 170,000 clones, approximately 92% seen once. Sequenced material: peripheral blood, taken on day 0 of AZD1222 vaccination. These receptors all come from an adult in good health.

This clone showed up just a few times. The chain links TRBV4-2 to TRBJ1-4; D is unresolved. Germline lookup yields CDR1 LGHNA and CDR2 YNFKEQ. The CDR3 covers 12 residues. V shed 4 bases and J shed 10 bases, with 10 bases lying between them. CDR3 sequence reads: CASSRSAGKLFF. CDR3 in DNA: TGTGCCAGCAGCCGATCTGCTGGAAAACTGTTTTTT.

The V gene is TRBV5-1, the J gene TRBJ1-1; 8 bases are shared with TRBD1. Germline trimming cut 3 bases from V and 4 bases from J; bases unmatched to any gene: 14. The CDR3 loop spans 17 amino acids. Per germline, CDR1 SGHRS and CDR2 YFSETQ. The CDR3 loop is CASSSRTGMGTTTEAFF. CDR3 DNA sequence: TGCGCCAGCAGCTCCCGGACAGGGATGGGCACAACCACTGAAGCTTTCTTT.

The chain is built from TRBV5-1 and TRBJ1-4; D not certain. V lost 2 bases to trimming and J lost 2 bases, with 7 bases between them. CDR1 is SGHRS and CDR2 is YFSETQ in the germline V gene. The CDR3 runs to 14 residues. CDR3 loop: CASSLRGTNEKLFF. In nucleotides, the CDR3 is TGCGCCAGCAGCTTACGAGGGACTAATGAAAAACTGTTTTTT.

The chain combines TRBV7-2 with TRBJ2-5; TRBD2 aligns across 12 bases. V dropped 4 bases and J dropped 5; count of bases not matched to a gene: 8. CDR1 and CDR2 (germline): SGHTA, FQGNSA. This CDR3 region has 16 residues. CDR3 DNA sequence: TGTGCCAGCAGCTCTAGCGGGGGGGCTGTGAGGGAGACCCAGTACTTC. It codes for CASSSSGGAVRETQYF.

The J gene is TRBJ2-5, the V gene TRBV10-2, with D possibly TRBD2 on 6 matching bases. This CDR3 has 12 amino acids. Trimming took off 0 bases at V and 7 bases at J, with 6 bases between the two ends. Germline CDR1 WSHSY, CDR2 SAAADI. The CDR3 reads CASSESGGTQYF. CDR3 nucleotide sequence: TGCGCCAGCAGTGAGTCGGGGGGGACCCAGTACTTC.

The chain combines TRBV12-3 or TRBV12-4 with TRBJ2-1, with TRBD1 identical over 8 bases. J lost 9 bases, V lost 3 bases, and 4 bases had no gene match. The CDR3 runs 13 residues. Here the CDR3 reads CASSFGQGAEQFF. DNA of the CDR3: TGTGCCAGCAGTTTCGGGCAGGGGGCTGAGCAGTTCTTC.

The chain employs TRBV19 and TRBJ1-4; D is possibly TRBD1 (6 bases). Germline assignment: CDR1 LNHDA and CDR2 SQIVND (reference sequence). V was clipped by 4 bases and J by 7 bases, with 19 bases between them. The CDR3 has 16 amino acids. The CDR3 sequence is CASSRRQAAGGEKLFF. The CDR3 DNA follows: TGTGCCAGTAGTAGACGACAGGCCGCGGGGGGTGAAAAACTGTTTTTT.

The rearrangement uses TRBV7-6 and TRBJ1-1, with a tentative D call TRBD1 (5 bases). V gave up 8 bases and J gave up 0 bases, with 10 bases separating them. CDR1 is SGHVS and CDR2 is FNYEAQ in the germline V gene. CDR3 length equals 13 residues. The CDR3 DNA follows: TGTGCCAGCTCCAGGGCCCTGAACACTGAAGCTTTCTTT. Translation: CASSRALNTEAFF. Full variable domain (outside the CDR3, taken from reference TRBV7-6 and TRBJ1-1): GAGVSQSPRYKVTKRGQDVALRCDPISGHVSLYWYRQALGQGPEFLTYFNYEAQQDKSGLPNDRFSAERPEGSISTLTIQRTEQRDSAMYRCASSRALNTEAFFGQGTRLTVV.

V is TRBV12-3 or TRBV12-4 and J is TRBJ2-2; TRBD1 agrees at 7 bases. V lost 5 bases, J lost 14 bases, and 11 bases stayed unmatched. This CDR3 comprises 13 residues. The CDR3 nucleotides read TGTGCCAGCAGTCAACAAGGGGGCCTCGTACTGTTTTTT. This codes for CASSQQGGLVLFF.

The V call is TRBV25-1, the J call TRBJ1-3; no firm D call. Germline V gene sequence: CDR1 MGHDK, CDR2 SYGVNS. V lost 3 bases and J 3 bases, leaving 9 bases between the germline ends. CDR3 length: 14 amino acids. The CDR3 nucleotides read TGTGCCAGCAGTGAGGGAGGATATGGAAACACCATATATTTT. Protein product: CASSEGGYGNTIYF.

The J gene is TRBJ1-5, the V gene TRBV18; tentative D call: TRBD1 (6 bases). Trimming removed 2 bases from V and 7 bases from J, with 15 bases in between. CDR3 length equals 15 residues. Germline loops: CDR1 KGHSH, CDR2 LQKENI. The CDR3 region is CASSPSSGEWQPQHF. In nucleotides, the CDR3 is TGTGCCAGCTCACCATCGTCAGGGGAGTGGCAGCCCCAGCATTTT. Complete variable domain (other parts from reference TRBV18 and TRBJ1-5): NAGVMQNPRHLVRRRGQEARLRCSPMKGHSHVYWYRQLPEEGLKFMVYLQKENIIDESGMPKERFSAEFPKEGPSILRIQQVVRGDSAAYFCASSPSSGEWQPQHFGDGTRLSIL.

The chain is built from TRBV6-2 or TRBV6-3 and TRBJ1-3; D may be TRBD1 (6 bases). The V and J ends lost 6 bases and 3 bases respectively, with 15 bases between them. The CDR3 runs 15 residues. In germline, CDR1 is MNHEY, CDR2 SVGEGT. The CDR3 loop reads CASSSAGAGGNTIYF. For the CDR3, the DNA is TGTGCCAGCAGCTCCGCGGGGGCCGGTGGAAACACCATATATTTT.

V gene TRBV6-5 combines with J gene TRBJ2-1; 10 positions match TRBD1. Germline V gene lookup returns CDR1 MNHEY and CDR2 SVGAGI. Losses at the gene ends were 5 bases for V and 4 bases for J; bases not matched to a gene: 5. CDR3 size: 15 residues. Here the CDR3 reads CASSRDRGPYNEQFF. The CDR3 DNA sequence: TGTGCCAGCAGTCGGGACAGGGGACCTTACAATGAGCAGTTCTTC.

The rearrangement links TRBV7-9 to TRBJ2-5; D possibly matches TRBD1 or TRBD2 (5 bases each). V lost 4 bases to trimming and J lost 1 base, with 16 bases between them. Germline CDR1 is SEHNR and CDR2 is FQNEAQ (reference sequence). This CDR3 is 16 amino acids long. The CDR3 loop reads CASSSIRGAAQETQYF. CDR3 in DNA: TGTGCCAGCAGCTCCATACGAGGGGCAGCCCAAGAGACCCAGTACTTC.

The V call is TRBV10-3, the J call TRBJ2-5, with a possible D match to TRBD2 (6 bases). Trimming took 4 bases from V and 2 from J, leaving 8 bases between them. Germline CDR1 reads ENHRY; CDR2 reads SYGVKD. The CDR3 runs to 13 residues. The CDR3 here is CAISGAGQETQYF. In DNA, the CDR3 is TGTGCCATCAGTGGAGCGGGTCAAGAGACCCAGTACTTC.

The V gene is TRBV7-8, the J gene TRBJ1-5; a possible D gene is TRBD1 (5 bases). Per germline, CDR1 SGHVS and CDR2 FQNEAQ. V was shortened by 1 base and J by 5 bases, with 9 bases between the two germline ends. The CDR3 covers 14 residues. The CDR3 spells CASSLVRGHQPQHF. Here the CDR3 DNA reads TGTGCCAGCAGCTTAGTAAGGGGTCATCAGCCCCAGCATTTT.

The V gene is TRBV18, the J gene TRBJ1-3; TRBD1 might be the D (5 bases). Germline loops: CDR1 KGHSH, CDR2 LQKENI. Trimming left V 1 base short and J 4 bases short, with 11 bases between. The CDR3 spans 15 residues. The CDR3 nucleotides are TGTGCCAGCTCACCACTTCAGGGTTCGGGAAACACCATATATTTT. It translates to CASSPLQGSGNTIYF.

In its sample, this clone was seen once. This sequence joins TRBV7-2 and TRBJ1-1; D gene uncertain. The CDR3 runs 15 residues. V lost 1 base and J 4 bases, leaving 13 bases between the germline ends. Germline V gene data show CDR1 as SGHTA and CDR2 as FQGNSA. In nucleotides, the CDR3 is TGTGCCAGCAGCTTAGGGGGTCGGCAGATCACTGAAGCTTTCTTT. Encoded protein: CASSLGGRQITEAFF.

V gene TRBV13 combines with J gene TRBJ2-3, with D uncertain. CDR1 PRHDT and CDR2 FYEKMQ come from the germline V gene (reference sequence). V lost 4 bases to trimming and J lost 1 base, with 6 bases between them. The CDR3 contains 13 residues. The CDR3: CASSYPGTDTQYF. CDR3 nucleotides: TGTGCCAGCAGCTACCCGGGCACAGATACGCAGTATTTT.

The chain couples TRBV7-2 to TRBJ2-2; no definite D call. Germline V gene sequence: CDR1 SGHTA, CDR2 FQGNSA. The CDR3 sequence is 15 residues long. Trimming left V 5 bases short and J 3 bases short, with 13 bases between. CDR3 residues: CASSRQQMDTGELFF. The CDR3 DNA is TGTGCCAGCAGCCGCCAGCAAATGGACACCGGGGAGCTGTTTTTT. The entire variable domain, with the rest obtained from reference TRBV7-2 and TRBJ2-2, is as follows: GAGVSQSPSNKVTEKGKDVELRCDPISGHTALYWYRQSLGQGLEFLIYFQGNSAPDKSGLPSDRFSAERTGGSVSTLTIQRTQQEDSAVYLCASSRQQMDTGELFFGEGSRLTVL.